Listed here are 4 T cell receptor beta chains from one sample, sequenced in a study of CD8 T cells in Susac syndrome. A quantity of about 0.45 to 1 ug RNA underwent reverse transcription using random hexamers. TCRdb fed the immunoSEQ multiplex PCR reads into MiXCR, producing one record per CDR3 protein. The sample consists of approximately 190,000 distinct CDR3 sequences, 90% to 95% of them appearing once. The sample comprised CD4+ T cells from PBMCs. The receptors come from a human donor with multiple sclerosis.

The rearrangement joins TRBV27 to TRBJ2-7; 10 nucleotides agree with TRBD2. This CDR3 region has 16 residues. Germline trimming cut 3 bases from V and 3 bases from J; bases unmatched to any gene: 8. Germline V lookup: CDR1 MNHEY, CDR2 SMNVEV (reference sequence). In nucleotides, the CDR3 is TGTGCCAGCAGTTTGGGGGCTAGCGGGGGCTACTACGAGCAGTACTTC. It codes for CASSLGASGGYYEQYF.

The CDR3 region is CATDRTVLYF. The CDR3, as DNA: TGTGCCACCGACAGGACTGTCCTGTACTTC. This chain links TRBV7-3 with TRBJ2-5; perhaps TRBD1 as D (6 bases). Germline-derived CDR1 and CDR2 are SGHTA and FQGTGA. The CDR3 has 10 amino acids. V lost 10 bases to trimming and J lost 13 bases, with 16 bases between them.

V and J are TRBV4-2 and TRBJ2-7, with 7 positions matching TRBD2. This CDR3 is built from 15 residues. Unmatched junction bases numbered 6, after V lost 0 bases and J lost 4 bases. Germline V gene sequence: CDR1 LGHNA, CDR2 YNFKEQ. Here the CDR3 reads CASSQEGEGLYEQYF. The CDR3 DNA is TGTGCCAGCAGCCAAGAAGGGGAGGGTCTGTACGAGCAGTACTTC.

This chain uses TRBV20-1 with TRBJ2-7; 8 bases line up with TRBD2. The CDR3 has 12 residues. V lost 8 bases to trimming and J lost 6 bases; unmatched junction nucleotides: 9. The germline V gene has CDR1 DFQATT and CDR2 SNEGSKA (reference sequence). The CDR3 protein is CSLGAGAFEQYF. The CDR3 DNA reads as TGCAGTCTTGGAGCGGGAGCGTTCGAGCAGTACTTC.